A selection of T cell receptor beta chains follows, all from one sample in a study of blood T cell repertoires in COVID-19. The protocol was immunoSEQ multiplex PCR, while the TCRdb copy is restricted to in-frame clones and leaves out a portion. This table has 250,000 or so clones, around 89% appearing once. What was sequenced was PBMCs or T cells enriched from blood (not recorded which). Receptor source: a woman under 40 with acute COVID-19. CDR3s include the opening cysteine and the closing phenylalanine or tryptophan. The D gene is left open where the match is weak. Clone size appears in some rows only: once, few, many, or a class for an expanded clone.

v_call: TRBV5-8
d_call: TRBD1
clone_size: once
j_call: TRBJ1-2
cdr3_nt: TGTGCCAGCAGCCCGGGGGCCCGGGACAGCCCTAGATCTAACTATGGCTACACCTTC
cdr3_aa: CASSPGARDSPRSNYGYTF

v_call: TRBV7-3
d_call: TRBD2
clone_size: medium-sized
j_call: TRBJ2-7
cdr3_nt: TGTGCCAGCAGCTTACGGTCCTGGACTAGCGTATACGAGCAGTACTTC
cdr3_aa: CASSLRSWTSVYEQYF

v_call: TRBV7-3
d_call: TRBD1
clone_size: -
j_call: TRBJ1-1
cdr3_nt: TGTGCCAGCAGCGCACAGGGGTCCCCAAACACTGAAGCTTTCTTT
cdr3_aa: CASSAQGSPNTEAFF

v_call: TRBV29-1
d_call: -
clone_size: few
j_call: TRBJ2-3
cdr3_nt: TGCAGCGCCGAAGCCCCCCTCGGGACAGATACGCAGTATTTT
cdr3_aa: CSAEAPLGTDTQYF

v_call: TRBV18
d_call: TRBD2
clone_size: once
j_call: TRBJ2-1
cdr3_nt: TGTGCCAGCTCACCACCGGTGGGGACTAGCGGGAGCGAGAGCTCCTACAATGAGCAGTTCTTC
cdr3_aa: CASSPPVGTSGSESSYNEQFF

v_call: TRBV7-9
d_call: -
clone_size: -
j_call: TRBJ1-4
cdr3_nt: TGTGCCAGCAGCTTAGACGCAGGGGACGAAAAACTGTTTTTT
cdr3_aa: CASSLDAGDEKLFF

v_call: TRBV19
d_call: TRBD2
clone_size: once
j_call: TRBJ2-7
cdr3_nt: TGTGCCAGTAAGGTTATAGCGGGAAGCTACGAGCAGTACTTC
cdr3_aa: CASKVIAGSYEQYF

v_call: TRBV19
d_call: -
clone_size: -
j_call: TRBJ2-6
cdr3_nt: TGTGCCAGTAGTATCCGAGAGAGCTCTGGGGCCAACGTCCTGACTTTC
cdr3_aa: CASSIRESSGANVLTF

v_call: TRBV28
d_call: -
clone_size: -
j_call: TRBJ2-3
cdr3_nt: TGTGCCAGCGAGGGGGAATCAGATACGCAGTATTTT
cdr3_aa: CASEGESDTQYF

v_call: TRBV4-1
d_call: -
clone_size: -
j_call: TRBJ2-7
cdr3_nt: TGCGCCAGCAGCCATTTACCGGCGGAGACTAGGAACTACGAGCAGTACTTC
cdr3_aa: CASSHLPAETRNYEQYF

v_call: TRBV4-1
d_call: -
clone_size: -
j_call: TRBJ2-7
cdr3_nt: TGCGCCAGCAGCCAAGATCATAGCTCCCCGGGCGGGTACGAGCAGTACTTC
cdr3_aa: CASSQDHSSPGGYEQYF

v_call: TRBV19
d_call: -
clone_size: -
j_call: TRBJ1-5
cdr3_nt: TGTGCCAGTAGTATAGCCGGGAGGGGAGACAATCAGCCCCAGCATTTT
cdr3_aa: CASSIAGRGDNQPQHF

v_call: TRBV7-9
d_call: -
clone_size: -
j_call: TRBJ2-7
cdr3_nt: TGTGCCAGCAGCTACTCGTCGGGGATGACAACCTACGAGCAGTACTTC
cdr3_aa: CASSYSSGMTTYEQYF

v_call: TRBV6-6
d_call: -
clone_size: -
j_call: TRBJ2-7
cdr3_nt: TGTGCCAGCAGTCGACCAGACTACGAGCAGTACTTC
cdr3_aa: CASSRPDYEQYF

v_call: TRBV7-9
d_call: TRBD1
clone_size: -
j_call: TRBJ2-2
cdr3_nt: TGTGCCAGCAGCCCCCGACAGGGTTCCGGGGAGCTGTTTTTT
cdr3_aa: CASSPRQGSGELFF

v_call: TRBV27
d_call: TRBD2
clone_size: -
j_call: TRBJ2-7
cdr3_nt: TGTGCCAGCAGTCAACGGGGGGACTCCTACGAGCAGTACTTC
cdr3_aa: CASSQRGDSYEQYF

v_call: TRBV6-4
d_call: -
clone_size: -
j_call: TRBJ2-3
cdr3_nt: TGTGCCAGCAGTGACGGAAGCGGCGGGAGCACAGATACGCAGTATTTT
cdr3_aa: CASSDGSGGSTDTQYF

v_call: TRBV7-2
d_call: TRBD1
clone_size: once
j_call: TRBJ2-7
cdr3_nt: TGTGCCAGCAGCTTAGGGACAGGGGGGCAATACGAGCAGTACTTC
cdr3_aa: CASSLGTGGQYEQYF

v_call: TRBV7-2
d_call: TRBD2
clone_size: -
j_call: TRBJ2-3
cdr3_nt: TGTGCCAGCAGCGACCCGGGGGGTGCGCAGTATTTT
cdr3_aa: CASSDPGGAQYF

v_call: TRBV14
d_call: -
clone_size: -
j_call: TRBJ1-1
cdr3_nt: TGTGCCAGCAGCCCCCTAAGGAGGGAAACGAACACTGAAGCTTTCTTT
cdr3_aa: CASSPLRRETNTEAFF

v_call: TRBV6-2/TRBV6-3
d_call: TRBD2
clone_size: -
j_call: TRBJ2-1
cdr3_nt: TGTGCCAGCAGTTGGCTAGCGGGAGGTGATCATGAGCAGTTCTTC
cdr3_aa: CASSWLAGGDHEQFF

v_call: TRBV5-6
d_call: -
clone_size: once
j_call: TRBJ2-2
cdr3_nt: TGTGCCAGCGGCTTTTGGGCCCTTCAACCACACCGGGAGCTGTTTTTT
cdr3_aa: CASGFWALQPHRELFF

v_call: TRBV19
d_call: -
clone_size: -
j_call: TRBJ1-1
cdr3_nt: TGTGCCAGTAAAACATACGTCAACACTGAAGCTTTCTTT
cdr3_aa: CASKTYVNTEAFF

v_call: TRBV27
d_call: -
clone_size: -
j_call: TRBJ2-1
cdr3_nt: TGTGCCAGCAGTTTAAGCGGCCCCGGGTACAATGAGCAGTTCTTC
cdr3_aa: CASSLSGPGYNEQFF

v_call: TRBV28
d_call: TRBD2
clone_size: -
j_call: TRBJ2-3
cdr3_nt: TGTGCCAGCAGTTTGGTAGCGGGAGGGCCGGATACGCAGTATTTT
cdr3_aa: CASSLVAGGPDTQYF

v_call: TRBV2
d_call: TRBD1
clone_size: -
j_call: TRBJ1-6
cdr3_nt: TGTGCCAGCAGTGAAAGGGGGACAGCTAGGTTCGGGAATTCACCCCTCCACTTT
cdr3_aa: CASSERGTARFGNSPLHF

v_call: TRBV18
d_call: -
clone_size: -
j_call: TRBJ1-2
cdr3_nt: TGTGCCAGCTCAGCGGTAGGGGGACGGGACGGTGGCTACACCTTC
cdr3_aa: CASSAVGGRDGGYTF

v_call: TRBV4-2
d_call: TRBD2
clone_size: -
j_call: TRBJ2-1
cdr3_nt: TGTGCCAGCAGCCAAGATTTAGCGGGAGTTTTCAATGAGCAGTTCTTC
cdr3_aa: CASSQDLAGVFNEQFF

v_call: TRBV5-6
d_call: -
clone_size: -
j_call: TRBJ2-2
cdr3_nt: TGTGCCAGCAGCTTCCGGCAGGGAAACACCGGGGAGCTGTTTTTT
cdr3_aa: CASSFRQGNTGELFF

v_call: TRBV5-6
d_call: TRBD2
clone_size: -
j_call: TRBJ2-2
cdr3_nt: TGTGCCAGCAGCTCTAGCGGGAGGGCCGGGACCGGGGAGCTGTTTTTT
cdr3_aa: CASSSSGRAGTGELFF

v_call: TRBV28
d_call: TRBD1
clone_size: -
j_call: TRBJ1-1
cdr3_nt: TGTGCCAGCAGTTTATCAGGGGGTCGGGGGAACACTGAAGCTTTCTTT
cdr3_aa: CASSLSGGRGNTEAFF

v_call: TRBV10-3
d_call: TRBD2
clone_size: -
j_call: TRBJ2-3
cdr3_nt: TGTGCCATCAGTGAGCCAACCGGGACTAGCGGGACAGATACGCAGTATTTT
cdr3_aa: CAISEPTGTSGTDTQYF

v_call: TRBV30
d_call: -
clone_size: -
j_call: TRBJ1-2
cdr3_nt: TGTGCCTGGAGTTCAATGGACAGTAACTATGGCTACACCTTC
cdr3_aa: CAWSSMDSNYGYTF

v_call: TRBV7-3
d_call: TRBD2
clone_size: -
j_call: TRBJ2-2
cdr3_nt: TGTGCCAGCAGCTTCGGTGCGGGGACTAGCGGGACCGGGGAGCTGTTTTTT
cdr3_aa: CASSFGAGTSGTGELFF

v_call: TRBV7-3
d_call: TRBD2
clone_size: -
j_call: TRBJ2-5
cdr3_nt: TGTGCCAGCAGCTTAGGAACTAGCGGGACGTCAGAGACCCAGTACTTC
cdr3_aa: CASSLGTSGTSETQYF

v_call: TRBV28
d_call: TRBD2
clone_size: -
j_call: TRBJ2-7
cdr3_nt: TGTGCCAGCAGTCCCCGGACTAGCCCCGAGCAGTACTTC
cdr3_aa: CASSPRTSPEQYF

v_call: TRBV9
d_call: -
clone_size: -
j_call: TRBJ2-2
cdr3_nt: TGTGCCAGCAGCGTAGACGGGGGTTTAAACACCGGGGAGCTGTTTTTT
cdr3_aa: CASSVDGGLNTGELFF

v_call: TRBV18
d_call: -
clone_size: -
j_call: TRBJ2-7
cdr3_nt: TGTGCCAGCTCACCCCCCTCCTTGGGCCCCCACGAGCAGTACTTC
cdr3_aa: CASSPPSLGPHEQYF

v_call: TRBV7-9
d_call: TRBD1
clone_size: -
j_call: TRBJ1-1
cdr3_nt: TGTGCCAGCAGCTTTCCCGCAGGGGGAGGTACTGAAGCTTTCTTT
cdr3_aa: CASSFPAGGGTEAFF

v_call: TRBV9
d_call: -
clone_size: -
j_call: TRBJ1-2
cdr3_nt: TGTGCCAGCAGCGTAGCCGGGGAATCTAACTATGGCTACACCTTC
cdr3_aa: CASSVAGESNYGYTF

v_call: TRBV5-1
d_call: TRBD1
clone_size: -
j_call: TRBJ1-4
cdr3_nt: TGCGCCAGCAGCTTGACCCGACAGGGGGCTAATGAAAAACTGTTTTTT
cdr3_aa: CASSLTRQGANEKLFF

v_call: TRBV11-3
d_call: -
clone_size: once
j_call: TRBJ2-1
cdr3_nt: TGTGCCAGCAGCTTATTCGGGGACAATGAGCAGTTCTTC
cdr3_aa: CASSLFGDNEQFF

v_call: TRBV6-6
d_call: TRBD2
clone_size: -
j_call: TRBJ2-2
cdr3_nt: TGTGCCAGCTGGGGGGGATACACCGGGGAGCTGTTTTTT
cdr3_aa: CASWGGYTGELFF

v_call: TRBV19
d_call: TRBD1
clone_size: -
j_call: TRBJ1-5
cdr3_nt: TGTGCCAGTAGTCCCCGGGACAGGGGTTCGTTAGGCAATCAGCCCCAGCATTTT
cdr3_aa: CASSPRDRGSLGNQPQHF

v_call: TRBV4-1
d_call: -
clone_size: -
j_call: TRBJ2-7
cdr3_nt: TGCGCCAGCAGCCCTTCGGTTTCTACGAGCTCCTACGAGCAGTACTTC
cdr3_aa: CASSPSVSTSSYEQYF

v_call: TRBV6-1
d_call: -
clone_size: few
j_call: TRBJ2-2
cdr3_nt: TGTGCCAGCAGTGCCAACGAACAGGGTATTTACACCGGGGAGCTGTTTTTT
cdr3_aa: CASSANEQGIYTGELFF